This passage covers 8 T cell receptor beta chains from one sample sequenced in a study of T-cell reconstitution after alpha-beta-depleted transplantation in children. TCRbeta library construction was performed incorporating unique molecular identifiers. MiXCR, applied by TCRdb to the PCR reads, yields one record per CDR3 protein. The data contain approximately 520,000 distinct CDR3 sequences, about an eighth of them seen just once; the ten biggest clones take up around 13%. Sample: PBMCs, mostly from graft donor cells, taken 180 days after TCRalphabeta/CD19-depleted stem cell transplant. These receptors all stem from a female patient younger than 10 who had a stem cell transplant for aplastic anemia, so the T cells may come from the graft donor.

This clonotype was picked up many times. The genes are TRBV7-2 and TRBJ1-1; TRBD1 might be the D (5 bases). Germline CDR1 SGHTA, CDR2 FQGNSA. The CDR3 sequence is 15 residues long. Trimming pared 2 bases from V and 0 bases from J, leaving 10 bases between. The CDR3 bases are TGTGCCAGCAGCTTATTCGGGGGACTGAACACTGAAGCTTTCTTT. It specifies CASSLFGGLNTEAFF.

The V and J genes are TRBV15 and TRBJ2-7; the match to TRBD1 covers 11 bases. CDR1 and CDR2 from the germline V gene are LNHNV and YYDKDF (reference sequence). Unmatched junction bases numbered 1, after V lost 5 bases and J lost 1 base. There are 14 residues in the CDR3. This CDR3 is CATSRDRGSYEQYV. CDR3 nucleotides: TGTGCCACCAGCCGGGACAGGGGGTCCTACGAGCAGTACGTC.

V gene TRBV5-1 combines with J gene TRBJ2-5; D may match TRBD1 or TRBD2 (5 bases each). With 7 bases removed from V and 5 bases from J, the gap between germline ends came to 24 bases. Germline V gene sequence: CDR1 SGHRS, CDR2 YFSETQ. The CDR3 totals 16 residues. In nucleotides, the CDR3 is TGCGCCAGCGGATTCTTCGGGGCTCAAAGCAGCGAGACCCAGTACTTC. It is translated as CASGFFGAQSSETQYF.

The chain employs TRBV29-1 and TRBJ1-1; the match to TRBD1 covers 9 bases. The CDR3 extends over 17 amino acids. The germline CDR1 and CDR2 sequences are SQVTM and ANQGSEA. J gave up 3 bases and V 8 bases, and 19 bases lay outside the gene matches. The CDR3 spells CSSSLLPGQGYDTEAFF. CDR3 DNA: TGCAGCAGTTCTCTACTACCGGGACAGGGCTACGACACTGAAGCTTTCTTT.

This clonotype was counted many times. The CDR3 DNA follows: TGTGCCAGCAGAGAGACTGGCCAAGAGACCCAGTACTTC. Its protein is CASRETGQETQYF. V usage is TRBV12-3 or TRBV12-4 and J usage is TRBJ2-5; D uncertain. V lost 6 bases and J 1 base, leaving 9 bases between the germline ends. The CDR3 runs to 13 residues.

The CDR3 loop reads CASSYSKLAAYNEQFF. In nucleotides, the CDR3 is TGTGCCAGCAGTTACTCGAAACTAGCAGCCTACAATGAGCAGTTCTTC. This rearrangement joins TRBV6-2 or TRBV6-3 to TRBJ2-1; a weak D match, TRBD2 (6 bases). V was shortened by 0 bases and J by 2 bases, with 11 bases between the two germline ends. Per the germline V gene, CDR1 is MNHEY and CDR2 is SVGEGT. This CDR3 has 16 amino acids.

In its sample, this clonotype was seen a few times. The chain joins TRBV7-8 to TRBJ1-5; D is uncertain. The V end was cut by 1 base, the J end by 5 bases, with 21 bases between. The CDR3 totals 18 residues. Germline assignment: CDR1 SGHVS and CDR2 FQNEAQ. CDR3 bases: TGTGCCAGCAGCTTAGGGTTGATCGCAAGACGCCAGGATCAGCCCCAGCATTTT. Its protein is CASSLGLIARRQDQPQHF.

The rearrangement links TRBV9 to TRBJ2-6, with 8 bases fitting TRBD1. Trimming removed 3 bases from V and 0 bases from J; junction bases left unmatched: 14. The V gene's germline CDR1 is SGDLS and CDR2 YYNGEE. The CDR3 contains 20 residues. CDR3 loop: CASSASRDRFFFSGANVLTF. CDR3 nucleotide sequence: TGTGCCAGCAGCGCGTCCCGGGACAGGTTCTTTTTCTCTGGGGCCAACGTCCTGACTTTC.